This TCR beta chain emerged from a study of shared clonotypes between healthy human individuals. With respect to this clone: Its antigen is currently unknown.

Germline CDR1 reads KGHSH; CDR2 reads LQKENI. V trimming: 8 bases; J trimming: 7 bases; junction bases outside the gene matches: 7. The CDR3 has 14 residues. Study outcomes and limitations: Naive subsets generally exceeded memory subsets in estimated richness.

Produced via immunoSEQ multiplex PCR; TCRdb's table is partial and in-frame only. In the table there are 950,000 to 1,300,000 clones, under 80% of which are singletons. The V gene is TRBV18, the J gene TRBJ2-2; TRBD1 matches at 10 bases. Sequencing was performed on memory CD4+ T cells sorted from blood. Subset: CD45RA-negative fraction. This receptor was taken from a man aged 18 to 29 in good health. Here the CDR3 DNA reads TGTGCCAGCAAACGGACAGGGGGTTTCGGGGAGCTGTTTTTT. Its protein product is CASKRTGGFGELFF.